This T cell receptor (beta chain) emerged from a study of naive and memory T cell subsets (dated by TCRdb to 2015 to 2018). Regarding the research as a whole: An open-source, UMI-based TCR alpha and beta sequencing pipeline was applied to sorted naive and memory peripheral blood T cell subsets. The results of the functional CMV T cell responses matched the IgG serology results in every case. RNA was DNase-treated and reverse transcribed with TCR constant-region primers, mostly using SuperScript III. On the study overall, not on this receptor specifically: RNA-based TCR counts may be affected by expression changes linked to T cell activation and differentiation. A power law was followed by TCR abundance, with an exponent that differed between naive and memory subsets but was consistent across the three individuals. In both CD4 and CD8 cells, a rise in Gini index and a fall in Shannon and inverse Simpson diversity were observed from naive through CM, EM and EMRA. The repertoire findings for the naive and memory subsets could not be validated against a ground truth because none was available. Each clonotype was defined as a single alpha or beta chain sequence rather than as a paired alpha/beta receptor. A few larger clonotypes were present in naive repertoires, especially CD8 naive repertoires, and these clonotypes were possibly memory cells re-expressing CD45RA. Once error correction was done, more than 90% of naive TCR sequences showed up just once, which made the naive abundance distributions much steeper than those of the memory subsets.

Library generation was performed with UMI-ligation and nested PCR. The beta constant-region primer consisted of an equimolar mixture of two oligonucleotides that together covered TRBC1 and TRBC2. Four rounds of PCR were used to amplify ligated cDNA, with nested alpha and beta constant-region primers being used together with the SP2 primer. A single-stranded oligonucleotide bearing the SP2 primer plus a 12-nucleotide UMI was ligated onto the 3' end of the cDNA by T4 RNA ligase 1. Incubation of the ligation reaction lasted roughly 18-25 hours at 16 degrees C. PCR2 was usually performed as a SYBR Green qPCR and halted at a preset threshold so that over-amplification would not occur. Apart from the first purification, every purification step used Agencourt AMPure XP magnetic beads. Libraries were quantified by Qubit and checked on a TapeStation, with a main peak expected near 650 bp. Pooled libraries were sequenced on an Illumina MiSeq using v2 2x251 paired-end kits, and typically 1-2 million reads were obtained per sample. Libraries were pooled at 4 nM per sample, and roughly 5-7.5% PhiX was added to improve cluster recognition. On the authors' methods: FASTQ reads processed by Demultiplexor were assigned V and J genes by Decombinator through tag matching that tolerated a single base-pair mismatch. UMIs were used by Collapsinator to correct both sequencing errors and frequency errors arising from PCR heterogeneity. TCRs were translated and CDR3s were extracted from the conserved cysteine to the FGXG phenylalanine by CDR3Translator, with non-productive sequences being flagged. Gini, Shannon entropy and inverse Simpson indices were computed after subsampling the repertoires to the same number of UMI-defined TCRs. Power-law fits to clonotype abundance distributions were performed by maximum likelihood within the linear range. Similar UMI counts, unique TCR numbers and clonal distributions were obtained with the pipeline and with MIGEC on one naive CD8 sample. In one analysis, naive TCRs that were also found in any memory subset of the same donor were excluded from the naive repertoire. The repertoires were searched for 7,000 to 8,000 CMV-associated CDR3 sequences that had been compiled from VDJdb and a published dataset. TCRdb itself trimmed the public reads at Q25 with fastp, ran MiXCR and retained productive beta chains. Entries are consolidated by CDR3 protein sequence, retaining the most common genes and DNA. TCRdb's processing, not the authors' own work, is the source of the V and J calls. In this sample the table shows approximately 150,000 distinct CDR3 sequences, approximately 22% of which occur a single time. The ten largest make up 0.095% to 0.12% of the sample.

Taken from the germline V gene (reference sequence), the CDR1 and CDR2 loops are MNHNY and SVGAGI. V drops 4 bases and J drops 0 bases, leaving 11 bases in between. Measured from the cysteine to the phenylalanine, the CDR3 is 15 residues long. The retained sequence is limited to the CDR3, 45 bases, with the frame set at the first base. TCR alpha and beta chain libraries were amplified separately from the second PCR step onward. CMV status of each donor was established by measuring IFNgamma production from CD4+ T cells after fresh PBMCs were stimulated overnight with CMV viral lysate. Miltenyi beads were used first to positively select CD4 T cells, and CD8 T cells were then positively selected from the CD4-negative fraction. Cells were stained for CD3, CD4, CD8, CD45RA, CD27 and a live/dead dye and were sorted on a BD Aria II into four subsets based on CD45RA and CD27. Blood came from a few healthy volunteers, each fractionated into CD4 and CD8 T cells and then into four differentiation subsets. Approximately 0.11 L of peripheral blood was drawn per donor, and PBMC were isolated by Ficoll-Paque PLUS density-gradient centrifugation. Sorted cells were lysed in RLT buffer, after which RNA was extracted using a Qiagen RNeasy kit and stored at -80 degrees C.

This clonotype was seen a handful of times. There is no known antigen for this receptor. No clone much larger than this one lies a single base away; base qualities are absent. The chain is assembled from TRBV6-6 and TRBJ2-3; there is no confident call for the D gene. This clonotype was obtained from a human donor in good health. The sample comprised naive CD4+ T cells from blood. This specimen's cell subset or site label, per the study, means: naive T cells, CD45RA high CD27+. The bases read TGTGCCAGCAGTTCCAGAGTTTCTAGCACAGATACGCAGTATTTT. It codes for CASSSRVSSTDTQYF.